These 2 T cell receptor beta chains came from one sample sequenced in a study of cytomegalovirus exposure and HLA in healthy donors (dated by TCRdb to 2016 to 2017). The library was produced with the immunoSEQ multiplex PCR assay. TCRdb provides this immuneACCESS table in a form limited to in-frame rearrangements. Some clones are lacking; in checked studies, under half of them reflect an unresolved V gene, and why the rest are absent is not known. The sample profile shows about 57,000 clones; more than 80% of them were found once. The ten largest clones represent under 6.5% of the sample. Source material: PBMCs. Receptors were obtained from a woman between 18 and 30 years old in good health and CMV-seronegative.

This clone was found once. DNA of the CDR3: TGTGCCAGCAGCTCTCCAGGGGGCTCCTACAATGAGCAGTTCTTC. This sequence encodes CASSSPGGSYNEQFF. This chain links TRBV11-2 with TRBJ2-1, with 7 bases identical to TRBD1. The CDR3 runs 15 residues. The V gene's germline CDR1 is SGHAT and CDR2 FQNNGV. J was trimmed by 0 bases and V by 4 bases; bases with no gene match: 3.

The chain couples TRBV7-7 to TRBJ2-5, with a possible D match to TRBD1 (6 bases). The CDR3 runs to 14 residues. Per the germline V gene, CDR1 is SSHAT and CDR2 is FNYEAQ (reference sequence). V lost 5 bases and J lost 0, with 10 bases in between. This CDR3 reads CASSQNRDQETQYF. The CDR3, as DNA: TGTGCCAGCAGCCAAAACAGGGACCAAGAGACCCAGTACTTC.